This T cell receptor beta chain was retrieved from a study of response to subunit inactivated influenza vaccine. This CDR3 has 15 residues. Germline CDR1 is ENHRY and CDR2 is SYGVKD. V dropped 2 bases and J dropped 4 bases, with 12 bases sitting between them. Each CDR3 protein is one row after TCRdb ran MiXCR on the RT-PCR reads. The repertoire holds approximately 500,000 distinct CDR3 sequences, around a quarter seen once, with 2.5% to 3% in the top ten. These data also featured in a second study, about T cells expressing NK-cell markers. From that study: Template switching by 5'RACE with UMIs generated the TCR beta cDNA. One of eight sequenced donors was HCMV-seronegative; the other seven were seropositive. Clarity on HCMV specificity was lacking for the expanded NKG2C+ T cell clones.

Specimen: CD4+ T cells sorted from PBMCs, collected roughly 13 days after vaccination. The clonotype comes from a man in his fifties or sixties who received an inactivated influenza vaccine. The chain has TRBV10-3 and TRBJ1-3, with D uncertain. In DNA form, the CDR3 reads TGTGCCATCAGTGAGAACAGAGGGTCGGGAAACACCATATATTTT. It codes for CAISENRGSGNTIYF.